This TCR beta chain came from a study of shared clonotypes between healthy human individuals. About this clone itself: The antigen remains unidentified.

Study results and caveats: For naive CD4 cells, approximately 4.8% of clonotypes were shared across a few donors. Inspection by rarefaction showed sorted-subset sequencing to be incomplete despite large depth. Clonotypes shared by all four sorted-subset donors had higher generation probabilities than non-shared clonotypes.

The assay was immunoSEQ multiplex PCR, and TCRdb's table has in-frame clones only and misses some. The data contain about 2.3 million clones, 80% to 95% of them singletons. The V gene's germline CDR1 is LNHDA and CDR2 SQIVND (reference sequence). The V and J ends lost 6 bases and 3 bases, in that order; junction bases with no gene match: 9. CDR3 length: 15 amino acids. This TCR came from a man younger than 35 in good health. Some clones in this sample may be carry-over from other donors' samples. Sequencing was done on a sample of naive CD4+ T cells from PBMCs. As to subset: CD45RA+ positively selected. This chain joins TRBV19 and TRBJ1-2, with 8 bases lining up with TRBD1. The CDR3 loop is CASRLRTGRDYGYTF. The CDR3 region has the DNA TGTGCCAGTAGACTACGGACAGGGCGGGACTATGGCTACACCTTC. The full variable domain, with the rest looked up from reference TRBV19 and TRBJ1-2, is DGGITQSPKYLFRKEGQNVTLSCEQNLNHDAMYWYRQDPGQGLRLIYYSQIVNDFQKGDIAEGYSVSREKKESFPLTVTSAQKNPTAFYLCASRLRTGRDYGYTFGSGTRLTVV.